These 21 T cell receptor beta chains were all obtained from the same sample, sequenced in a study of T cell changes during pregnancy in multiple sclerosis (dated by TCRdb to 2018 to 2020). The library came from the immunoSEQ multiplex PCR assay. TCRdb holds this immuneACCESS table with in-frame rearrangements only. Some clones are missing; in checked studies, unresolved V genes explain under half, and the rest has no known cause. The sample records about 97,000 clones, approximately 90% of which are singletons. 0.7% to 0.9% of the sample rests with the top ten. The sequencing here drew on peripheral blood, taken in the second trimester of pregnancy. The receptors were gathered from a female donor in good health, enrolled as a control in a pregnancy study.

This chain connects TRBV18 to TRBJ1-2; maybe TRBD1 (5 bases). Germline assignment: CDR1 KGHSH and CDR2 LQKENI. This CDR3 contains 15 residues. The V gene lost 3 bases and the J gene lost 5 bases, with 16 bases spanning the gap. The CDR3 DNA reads TGTGCCAGCTCACCCCCAGAGGCCAGGGCTTATGGCTACACCTTC. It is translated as CASSPPEARAYGYTF.

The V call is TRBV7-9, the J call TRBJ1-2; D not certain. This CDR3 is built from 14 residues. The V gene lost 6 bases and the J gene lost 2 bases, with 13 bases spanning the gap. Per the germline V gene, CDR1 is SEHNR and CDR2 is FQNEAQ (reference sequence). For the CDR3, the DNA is TGTGCCAGCAGTCCTAATGGGCAGAACTATGGCTACACCTTC. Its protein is CASSPNGQNYGYTF.

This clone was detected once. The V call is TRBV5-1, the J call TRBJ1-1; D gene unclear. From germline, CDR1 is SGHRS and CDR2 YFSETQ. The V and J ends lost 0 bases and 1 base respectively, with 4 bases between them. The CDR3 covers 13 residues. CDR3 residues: CASSLDTNTEAFF. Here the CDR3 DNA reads TGCGCCAGCAGCTTGGACACGAACACTGAAGCTTTCTTT. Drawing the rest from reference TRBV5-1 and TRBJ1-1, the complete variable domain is KAGVTQTPRYLIKTRGQQVTLSCSPISGHRSVSWYQQTPGQGLQFLFEYFSETQRNKGNFPGRFSGRQFSNSRSEMNVSTLELGDSALYLCASSLDTNTEAFFGQGTRLTVV.

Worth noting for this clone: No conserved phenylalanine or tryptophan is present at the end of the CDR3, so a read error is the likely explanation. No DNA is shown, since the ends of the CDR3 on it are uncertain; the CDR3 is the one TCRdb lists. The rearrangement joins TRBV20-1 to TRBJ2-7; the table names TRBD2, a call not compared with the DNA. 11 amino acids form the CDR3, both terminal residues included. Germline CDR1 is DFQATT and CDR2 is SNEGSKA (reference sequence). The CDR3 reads CSALRTSGSVS.

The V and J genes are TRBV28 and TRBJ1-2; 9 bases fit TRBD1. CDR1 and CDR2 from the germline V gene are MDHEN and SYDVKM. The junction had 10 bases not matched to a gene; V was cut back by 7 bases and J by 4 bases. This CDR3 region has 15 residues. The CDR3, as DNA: TGTGCCAGCACTTCACCGGGACAGGGATCCTATGGCTACACCTTC. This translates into CASTSPGQGSYGYTF.

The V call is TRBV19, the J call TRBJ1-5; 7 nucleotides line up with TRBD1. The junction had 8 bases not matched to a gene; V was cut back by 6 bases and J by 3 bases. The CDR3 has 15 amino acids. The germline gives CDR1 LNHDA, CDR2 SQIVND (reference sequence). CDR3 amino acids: CASRATGAHNQPQHF. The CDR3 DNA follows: TGTGCCAGTAGGGCCACAGGGGCACACAATCAGCCCCAGCATTTT.

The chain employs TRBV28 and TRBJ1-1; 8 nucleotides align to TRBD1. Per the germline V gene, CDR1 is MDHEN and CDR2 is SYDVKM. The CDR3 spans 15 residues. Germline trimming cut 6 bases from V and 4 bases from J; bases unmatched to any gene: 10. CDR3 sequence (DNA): TGTGCCAGCAGCCCCCTGGGACAGGCGCTCACTGAAGCTTTCTTT. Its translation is CASSPLGQALTEAFF.

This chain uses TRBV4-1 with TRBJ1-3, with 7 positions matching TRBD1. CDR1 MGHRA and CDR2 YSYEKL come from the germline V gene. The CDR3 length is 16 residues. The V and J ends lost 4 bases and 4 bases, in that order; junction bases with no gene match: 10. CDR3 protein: CASSRQGSQVGNTIYF. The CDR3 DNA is TGCGCCAGCAGCCGACAGGGCTCCCAAGTGGGAAACACCATATATTTT.

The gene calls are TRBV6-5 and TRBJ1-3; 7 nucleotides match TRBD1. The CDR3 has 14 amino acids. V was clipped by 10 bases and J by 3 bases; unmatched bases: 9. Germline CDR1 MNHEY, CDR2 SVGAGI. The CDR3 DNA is TGTGCCACTCACCCGACAGGGAATGGAAACACCATATATTTT. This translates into CATHPTGNGNTIYF.

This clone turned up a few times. DNA of the CDR3: TGTGCCAGCAGCTTAGGAGGGAGGAACACTGAAGCTTTCTTT. It encodes CASSLGGRNTEAFF. The chain links TRBV7-9 to TRBJ1-1; no firm D call. Between the trimmed V and J ends, which lost 1 base and 1 base, there was a span of 7 bases. The V gene's germline CDR1 is SEHNR and CDR2 FQNEAQ (reference sequence). This CDR3 is 14 amino acids long.

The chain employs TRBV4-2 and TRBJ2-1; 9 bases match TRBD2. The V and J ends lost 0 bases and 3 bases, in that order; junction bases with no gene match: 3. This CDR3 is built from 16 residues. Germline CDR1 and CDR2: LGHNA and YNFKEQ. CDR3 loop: CASSQEGRGGYNEQFF. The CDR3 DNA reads TGTGCCAGCAGCCAAGAGGGGCGGGGGGGCTACAATGAGCAGTTCTTC.

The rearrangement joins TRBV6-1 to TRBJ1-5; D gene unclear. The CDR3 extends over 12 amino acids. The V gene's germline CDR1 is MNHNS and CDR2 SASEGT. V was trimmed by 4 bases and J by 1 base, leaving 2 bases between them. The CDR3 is CASSASNQPQHF. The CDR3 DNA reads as TGTGCCAGCAGTGCGAGCAATCAGCCCCAGCATTTT.

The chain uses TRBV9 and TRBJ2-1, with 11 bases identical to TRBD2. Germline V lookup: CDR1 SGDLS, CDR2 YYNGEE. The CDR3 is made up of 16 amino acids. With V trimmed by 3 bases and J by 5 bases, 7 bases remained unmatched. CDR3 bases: TGTGCCAGCAGCGACGTTCTAGCGGGAGGTAACAATGAGCAGTTCTTC. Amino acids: CASSDVLAGGNNEQFF.

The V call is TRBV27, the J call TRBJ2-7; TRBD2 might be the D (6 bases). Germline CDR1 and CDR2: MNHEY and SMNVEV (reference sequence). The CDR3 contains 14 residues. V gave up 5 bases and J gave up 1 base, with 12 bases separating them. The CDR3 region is CASSRGIVSYEQYF. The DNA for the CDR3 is TGTGCCAGCAGTCGGGGGATTGTATCCTACGAGCAGTACTTC.

The DNA for the CDR3 is TGTGCCAGCAGCTGGCCCCGAGGACAGGGACCAGATACGCAGTATTTT. Encoded protein: CASSWPRGQGPDTQYF. The chain links TRBV11-2 to TRBJ2-3; TRBD1 matches 8 bases. This CDR3 contains 16 residues. The germline V gene has CDR1 SGHAT and CDR2 FQNNGV. V dropped 4 bases and J dropped 4; count of bases not matched to a gene: 10.

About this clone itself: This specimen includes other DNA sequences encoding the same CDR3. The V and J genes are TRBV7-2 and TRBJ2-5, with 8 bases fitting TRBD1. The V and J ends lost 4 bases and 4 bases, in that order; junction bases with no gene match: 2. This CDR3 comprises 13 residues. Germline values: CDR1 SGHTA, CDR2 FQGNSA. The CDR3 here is CASSSDRGETQYF. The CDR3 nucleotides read TGTGCCAGCAGCTCTGACAGGGGAGAGACCCAGTACTTC.

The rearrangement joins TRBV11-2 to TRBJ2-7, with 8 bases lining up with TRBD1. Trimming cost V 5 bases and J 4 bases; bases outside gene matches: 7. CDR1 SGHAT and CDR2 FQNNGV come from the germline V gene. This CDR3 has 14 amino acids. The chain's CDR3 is CASSPGTGAYEQYF. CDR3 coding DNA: TGTGCCAGCAGCCCCGGGACAGGAGCATACGAGCAGTACTTC.

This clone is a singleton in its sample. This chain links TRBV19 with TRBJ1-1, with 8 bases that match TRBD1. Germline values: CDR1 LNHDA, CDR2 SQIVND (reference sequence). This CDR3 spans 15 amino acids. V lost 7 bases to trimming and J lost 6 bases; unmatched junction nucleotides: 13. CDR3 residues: CASTAQRTGYAEAFF. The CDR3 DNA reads TGTGCCAGTACCGCCCAAAGGACAGGGTACGCTGAAGCTTTCTTT.

This chain's CDR3 is CASSYPHRTGETQYF. DNA of the CDR3: TGTGCCAGCAGTTACCCACATAGGACAGGAGAGACCCAGTACTTC. V usage is TRBV6-6 and J usage is TRBJ2-5; the match to TRBD1 covers 7 bases. CDR3 length equals 15 residues. Trimming took 2 bases from V and 4 from J; bases not matched to a gene: 7. Germline loops: CDR1 MNHNY, CDR2 SVGAGI (reference sequence).

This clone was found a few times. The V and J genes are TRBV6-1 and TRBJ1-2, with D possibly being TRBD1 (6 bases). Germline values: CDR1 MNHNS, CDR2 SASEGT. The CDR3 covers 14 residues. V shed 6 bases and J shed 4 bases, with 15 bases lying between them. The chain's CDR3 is CASSTRGISYGYTF. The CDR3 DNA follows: TGTGCCAGCAGCACCAGGGGAATCAGCTATGGCTACACCTTC.

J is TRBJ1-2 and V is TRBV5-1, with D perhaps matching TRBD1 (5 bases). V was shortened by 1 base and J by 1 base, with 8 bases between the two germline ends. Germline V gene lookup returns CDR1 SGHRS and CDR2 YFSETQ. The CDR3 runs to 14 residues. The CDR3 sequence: CASSLPDSNYGYTF. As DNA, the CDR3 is TGCGCCAGCAGCTTGCCCGACAGTAACTATGGCTACACCTTC.